What follows is one T cell receptor (beta chain) and its context. Antigen unknown. The CDR3 is 15 amino acids. The germline gives CDR1 SGHTA, CDR2 FQGNSA. The ends were cut back, 5 bases at V and 1 base at J, with 14 bases in the middle. This sample is part of a study of cytomegalovirus exposure and HLA in healthy donors. PCR used 60 Vbeta primers and 13 Jbeta primers. Assay: immunoSEQ multiplex PCR; the TCRdb copy retains only in-frame clones and omits some. The sample has approximately 190,000 clones; 65% to 90% are singletons. Findings of the study overall: Some segments of the V type, notably TRBV6-2 and TRBV6-3, were excluded as indistinguishable. Follow-up analysis found HLA locus-dependent TCR association rates, highest for DRB1 and lowest for HLA-C. When a later analysis compared HLA-associated TCR beta chains with equally common others, the HLA-associated chains turned out to be more clonally expanded and to have lower generation probabilities. Prediction of most subjects' HLA-A and HLA-B alleles by TCR beta sequences was reportedly accurate.

This receptor was identified in a man aged 35 to 55 in good health and CMV-seropositive. The sequencing input was PBMCs. V is TRBV7-2 and J is TRBJ2-5; tentatively, D is TRBD1 (6 bases). DNA for the CDR3: TGTGCCAGCAGCGTAGACAGGATCTTCCAAGAGACCCAGTACTTC. Protein product: CASSVDRIFQETQYF. The complete variable domain, with remaining parts taken from reference TRBV7-2 and TRBJ2-5, reads GAGVSQSPSNKVTEKGKDVELRCDPISGHTALYWYRQSLGQGLEFLIYFQGNSAPDKSGLPSDRFSAERTGGSVSTLTIQRTQQEDSAVYLCASSVDRIFQETQYFGPGTRLLVL.